These T cell receptor beta chains were read from a single sample in a study of a mutant IDH1 vaccine in newly diagnosed glioma. Sequencing used immunoSEQ multiplex PCR; TCRdb keeps in-frame clones, though not all of them. The table lists some 23,000 clones, 55% to 75% of them singletons. Antigen specificity for these receptors is unknown. The sequenced sample was peripheral blood mononuclear cells (PBMCs), obtained from a glioma patient whose treatment included an IDH1 peptide vaccine. The receptors derive from a man aged 18 to 35 with glioma. Some clones in this sample may be carry-over from other donors' samples. Both conserved end residues are part of each CDR3. The D gene is left open where the match is weak. Only part of the rows carry a size: once, few, many, or a class if the clone is expanded.

d_gene,abundance,j_gene,v_gene,CDR3nt,CDR3aa
TRBD1,NA,TRBJ1-2,TRBV4-1,TGCGCCAGCAGCCAAGGCGTAGGACAGGGATCAGGCTACACCTTC,CASSQGVGQGSGYTF
TRBD1,few,TRBJ1-5,TRBV30,TGTGCCTGGAGTTCGACAGGGTACGGCTCCCAGCATTTT,CAWSSTGYGSQHF
NA,NA,TRBJ1-1,TRBV5-4,TGTGCCAGCAGCTTCGGGCAGGCGGAGGCTGAAGCTTTCTTT,CASSFGQAEAEAFF
NA,NA,TRBJ2-1,TRBV5-6,TGTGCCAGCAGCTGGGGGAGGGGGGCAACACGAAACAATGAGCAGTTCTTC,CASSWGRGATRNNEQFF
NA,NA,TRBJ1-5,TRBV7-9,TGTGCCAGCAGCTGGGGTAATCAGCCCCAGCATTTT,CASSWGNQPQHF
TRBD2,NA,TRBJ2-1,TRBV2,TGTGCCAGCAGTGCCTGGGGAACTAGCGGCCGCTCCTACAATGAGCAGTTCTTC,CASSAWGTSGRSYNEQFF
NA,few,TRBJ1-1,TRBV5-1,TGCGCCAGCAGCTCCCAGGCCGGGAAAATAGGAGAAGCTTTCTTT,CASSSQAGKIGEAFF
NA,NA,TRBJ1-1,TRBV13,TGTGCCAGCAGCTTAGGTGGGGGAGGCGGCACTGAAGCTTTCTTT,CASSLGGGGGTEAFF
NA,NA,TRBJ2-2,TRBV4-2,TGTGCCAGCAGCCAAGATACTGGAGCGTTCGCGAACACCGGGGAGCTGTTTTTT,CASSQDTGAFANTGELFF
TRBD1,few,TRBJ1-5,TRBV13,TGTGCCAGCAGTAATGACAGGGGAAAGGGGCCCCAGCATTTT,CASSNDRGKGPQHF
TRBD1,NA,TRBJ2-5,TRBV6-6,TGTGCCAGCAGTTACTGGCAGGGGGCAGGGGAGACCCAGTACTTC,CASSYWQGAGETQYF
TRBD2,few,TRBJ2-7,TRBV20-1,TGCAGTGCCCGGGACTACTACGAGCAGTACTTC,CSARDYYEQYF
NA,few,TRBJ1-1,TRBV19,TGTGCCAGTAGTCCCCCAGTTCTGAACACTGAAGCTTTCTTT,CASSPPVLNTEAFF
NA,NA,TRBJ1-2,TRBV19,TGTGCCAGTAGTATGAGCTGGGTTCCGGGCTACACCTTC,CASSMSWVPGYTF
NA,few,TRBJ2-3,TRBV30,TGTGCCTGGAGTGTTCGGGGAACAGATACGCAGTATTTT,CAWSVRGTDTQYF
NA,NA,TRBJ1-1,TRBV4-3,TGCGCCAGCAGCCAAAGAGGGGACACTGAAGCTTTCTTT,CASSQRGDTEAFF